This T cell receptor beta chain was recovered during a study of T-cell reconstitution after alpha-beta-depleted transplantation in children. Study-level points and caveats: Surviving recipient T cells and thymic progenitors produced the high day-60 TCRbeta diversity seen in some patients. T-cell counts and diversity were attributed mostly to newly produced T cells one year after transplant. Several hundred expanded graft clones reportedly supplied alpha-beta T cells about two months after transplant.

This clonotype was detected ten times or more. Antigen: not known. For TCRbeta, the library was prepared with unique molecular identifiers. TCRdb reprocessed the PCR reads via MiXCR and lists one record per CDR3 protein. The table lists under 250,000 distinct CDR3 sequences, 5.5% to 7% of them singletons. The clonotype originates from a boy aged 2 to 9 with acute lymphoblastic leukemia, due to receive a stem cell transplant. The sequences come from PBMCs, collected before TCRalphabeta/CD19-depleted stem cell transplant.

CDR3 residues: CASRNSGPEGEQYF. CDR3 sequence (DNA): TGTGCCAGCAGGAATTCAGGACCAGAGGGGGAGCAGTACTTC. The rearrangement joins TRBV7-9 to TRBJ2-7; possibly TRBD1 or TRBD2 for D (5 bases each). Germline V lookup: CDR1 SEHNR, CDR2 FQNEAQ (reference sequence). The CDR3 contains 14 residues. The V end was cut by 6 bases, the J end by 7 bases, with 19 bases between.